This TCR beta chain was obtained from a study of cytomegalovirus exposure and HLA in healthy donors. General study results and limits: An analysis that came later showed most CMV-associated TCR beta chains appearing HLA-restricted.

A note on this clone: Its antigen is still unknown.

Looked up from germline, CDR1 is MNHEY and CDR2 is SMNVEV (reference sequence). The CDR3 runs to 14 residues. V was clipped by 6 bases and J by 1 base; unmatched bases: 4. The PCR contained 60 Vbeta and 13 Jbeta primers. TCRdb keeps only in-frame clones here, not all; method: immunoSEQ multiplex PCR. The profile shows 95,000 to 150,000 clones, about 76% of them singletons. This receptor was obtained from a man between 60 and 75 years old in good health and CMV-seropositive. The sample taken for sequencing was PBMCs. V is TRBV27 and J is TRBJ2-3; 7 positions match TRBD1. The CDR3 nucleotides read TGTGCCAGCAGCTTAGACAGGGGCACAGATACGCAGTATTTT. As protein: CASSLDRGTDTQYF.